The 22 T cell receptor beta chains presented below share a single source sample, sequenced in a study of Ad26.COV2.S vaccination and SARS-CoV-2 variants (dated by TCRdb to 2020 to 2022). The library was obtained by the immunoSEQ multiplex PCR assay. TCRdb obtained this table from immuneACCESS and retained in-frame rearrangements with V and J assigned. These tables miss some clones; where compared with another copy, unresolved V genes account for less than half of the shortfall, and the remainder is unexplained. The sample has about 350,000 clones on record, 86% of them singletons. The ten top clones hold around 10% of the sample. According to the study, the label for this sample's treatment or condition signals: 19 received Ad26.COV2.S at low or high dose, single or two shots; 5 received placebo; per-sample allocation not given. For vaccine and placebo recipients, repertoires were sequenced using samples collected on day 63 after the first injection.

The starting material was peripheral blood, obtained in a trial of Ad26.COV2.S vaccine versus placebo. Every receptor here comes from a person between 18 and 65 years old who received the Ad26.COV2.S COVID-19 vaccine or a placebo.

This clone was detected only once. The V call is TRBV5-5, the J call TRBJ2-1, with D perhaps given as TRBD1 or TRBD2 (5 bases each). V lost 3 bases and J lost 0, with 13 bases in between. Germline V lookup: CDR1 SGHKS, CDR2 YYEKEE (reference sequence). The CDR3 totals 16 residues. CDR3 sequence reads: CASSSGTASSYNEQFF. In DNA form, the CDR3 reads TGTGCCAGCAGCTCCGGGACCGCAAGCTCCTACAATGAGCAGTTCTTC.

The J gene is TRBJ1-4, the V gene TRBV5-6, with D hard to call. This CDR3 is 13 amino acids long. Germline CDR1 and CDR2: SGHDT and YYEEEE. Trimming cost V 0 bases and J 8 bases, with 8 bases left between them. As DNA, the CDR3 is TGTGCCAGCAGCTTGGGTGGAGGGGAAAAACTGTTTTTT. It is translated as CASSLGGGEKLFF.

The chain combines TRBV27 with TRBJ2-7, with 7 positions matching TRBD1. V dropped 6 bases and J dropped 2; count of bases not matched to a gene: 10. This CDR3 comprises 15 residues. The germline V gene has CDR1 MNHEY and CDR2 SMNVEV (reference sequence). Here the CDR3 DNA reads TGTGCCAGCAGGATGTCCGGGACAGTTGCCTACGAGCAGTACTTC. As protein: CASRMSGTVAYEQYF.

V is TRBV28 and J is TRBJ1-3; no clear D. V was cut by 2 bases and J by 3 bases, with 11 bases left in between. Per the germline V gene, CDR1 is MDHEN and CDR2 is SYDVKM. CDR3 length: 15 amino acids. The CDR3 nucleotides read TGTGCCAGCAGTTTAGAACTAAGGAATGGAAACACCATATATTTT. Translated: CASSLELRNGNTIYF.

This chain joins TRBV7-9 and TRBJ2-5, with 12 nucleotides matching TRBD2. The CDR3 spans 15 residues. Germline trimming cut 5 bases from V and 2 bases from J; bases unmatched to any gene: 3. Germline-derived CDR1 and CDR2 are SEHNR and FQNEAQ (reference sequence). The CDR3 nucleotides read TGTGCCAGCAGCCCGGGACTAGCGGGTCAAGAGACCCAGTACTTC. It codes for CASSPGLAGQETQYF.

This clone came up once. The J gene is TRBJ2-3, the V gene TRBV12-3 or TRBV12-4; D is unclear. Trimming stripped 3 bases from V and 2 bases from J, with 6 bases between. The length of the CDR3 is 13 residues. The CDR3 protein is CASSFEVTDTQYF. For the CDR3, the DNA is TGTGCCAGCAGTTTTGAGGTCACAGATACGCAGTATTTT.

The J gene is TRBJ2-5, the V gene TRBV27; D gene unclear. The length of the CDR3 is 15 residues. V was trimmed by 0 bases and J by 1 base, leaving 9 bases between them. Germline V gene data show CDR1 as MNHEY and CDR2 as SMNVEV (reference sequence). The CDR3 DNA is TGTGCCAGCAGTTTATCCCGGGTAGTCCAAGAGACCCAGTACTTC. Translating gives CASSLSRVVQETQYF.

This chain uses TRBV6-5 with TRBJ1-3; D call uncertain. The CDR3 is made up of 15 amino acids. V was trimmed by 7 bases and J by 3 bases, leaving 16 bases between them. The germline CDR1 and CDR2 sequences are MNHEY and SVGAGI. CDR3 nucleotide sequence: TGTGCCAGCACGGTGGCAGCCGGGCTTGGAAACACCATATATTTT. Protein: CASTVAAGLGNTIYF.

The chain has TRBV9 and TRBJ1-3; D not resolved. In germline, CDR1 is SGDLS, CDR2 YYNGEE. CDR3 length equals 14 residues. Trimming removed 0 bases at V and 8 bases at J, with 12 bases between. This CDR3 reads CASSVGGGRDTIYF. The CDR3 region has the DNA TGTGCCAGCAGCGTAGGCGGTGGCCGGGACACCATATATTTT.

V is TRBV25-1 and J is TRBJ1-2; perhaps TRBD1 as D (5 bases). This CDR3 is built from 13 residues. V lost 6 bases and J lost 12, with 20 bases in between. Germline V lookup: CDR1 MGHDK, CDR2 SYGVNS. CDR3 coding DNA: TGTGCCAGCAGCTTAACCGGGGCCCTGGGCGACACCTTC. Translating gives CASSLTGALGDTF.

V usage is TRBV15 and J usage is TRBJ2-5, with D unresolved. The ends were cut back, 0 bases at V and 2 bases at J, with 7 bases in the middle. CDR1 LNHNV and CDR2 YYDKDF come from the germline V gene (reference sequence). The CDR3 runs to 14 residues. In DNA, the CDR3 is TGTGCCACCAGCAGAGATCCATTACAAGAGACCCAGTACTTC. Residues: CATSRDPLQETQYF. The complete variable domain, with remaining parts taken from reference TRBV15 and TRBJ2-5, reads DAMVIQNPRYQVTQFGKPVTLSCSQTLNHNVMYWYQQKSSQAPKLLFHYYDKDFNNEADTPDNFQSRRPNTSFCFLDIRSPGLGDTAMYLCATSRDPLQETQYFGPGTRLLVL.

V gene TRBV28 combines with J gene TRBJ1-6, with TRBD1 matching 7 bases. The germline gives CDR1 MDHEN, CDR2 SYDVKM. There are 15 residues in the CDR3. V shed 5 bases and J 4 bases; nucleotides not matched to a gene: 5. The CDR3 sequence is CASSPRTGYNSPLHF. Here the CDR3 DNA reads TGTGCCAGCAGTCCCCGGACAGGTTATAATTCACCCCTCCACTTT. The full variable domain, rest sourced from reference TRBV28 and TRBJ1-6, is DVKVTQSSRYLVKRTGEKVFLECVQDMDHENMFWYRQDPGLGLRLIYFSYDVKMKEKGDIPEGYSVSREKKERFSLILESASTNQTSMYLCASSPRTGYNSPLHFGNGTRLTVT.

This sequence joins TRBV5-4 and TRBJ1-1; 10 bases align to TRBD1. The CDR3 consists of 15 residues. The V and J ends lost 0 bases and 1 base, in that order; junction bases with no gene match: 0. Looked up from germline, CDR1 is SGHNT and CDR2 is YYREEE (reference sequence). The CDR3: CASSLGQGANTEAFF. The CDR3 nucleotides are TGTGCCAGCAGCTTGGGACAGGGGGCGAACACTGAAGCTTTCTTT.

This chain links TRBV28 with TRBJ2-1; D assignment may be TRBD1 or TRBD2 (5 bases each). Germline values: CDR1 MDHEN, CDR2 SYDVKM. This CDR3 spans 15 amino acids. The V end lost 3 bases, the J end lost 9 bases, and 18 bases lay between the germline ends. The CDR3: CASSLGPLVRSEQFF. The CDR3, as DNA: TGTGCCAGCAGTTTGGGGCCACTAGTACGGAGTGAGCAGTTCTTC.

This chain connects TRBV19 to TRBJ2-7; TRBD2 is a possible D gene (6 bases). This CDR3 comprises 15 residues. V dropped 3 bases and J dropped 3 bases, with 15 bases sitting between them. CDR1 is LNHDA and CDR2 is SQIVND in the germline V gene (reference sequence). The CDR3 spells CASSIVGGGIYEQYF. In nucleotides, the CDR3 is TGTGCCAGTAGTATTGTAGGAGGAGGGATCTACGAGCAGTACTTC.

Here the CDR3 DNA reads TGTGCCAGCAGTGACTCCCATGAGCAGTTCTTC. This encodes CASSDSHEQFF. This chain uses TRBV6-4 with TRBJ2-1; no reliable D call. V dropped 0 bases and J dropped 8 bases, with 2 bases sitting between them. Germline CDR1 MRHNA, CDR2 SNTAGT. The CDR3 sequence is 11 residues long.

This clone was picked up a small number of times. CDR3 coding DNA: TGTGCCAGCAGGGGGGGGTTGTTGGCCGAGCAGTACTTC. Its translation: CASRGGLLAEQYF. The rearrangement links TRBV6-5 to TRBJ2-7; 7 bases agree with TRBD2. This CDR3 contains 13 residues. CDR1 MNHEY and CDR2 SVGAGI come from the germline V gene. J gave up 6 bases and V 6 bases, and 8 bases lay outside the gene matches.

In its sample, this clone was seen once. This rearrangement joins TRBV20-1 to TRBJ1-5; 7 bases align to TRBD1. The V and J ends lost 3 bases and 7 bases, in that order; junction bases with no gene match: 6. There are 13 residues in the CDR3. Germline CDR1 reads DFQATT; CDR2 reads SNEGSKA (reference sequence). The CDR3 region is CSASPGGGQPQHF. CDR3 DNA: TGCAGTGCTAGTCCAGGGGGTGGCCAGCCCCAGCATTTT.

The CDR3 region is CASSLQGKSTDTQYF. CDR3 nucleotide sequence: TGTGCCAGCAGTTTACAGGGGAAATCCACAGATACGCAGTATTTT. The chain has TRBV6-5 and TRBJ2-3; 7 bases are shared with TRBD1. Looked up from germline, CDR1 is MNHEY and CDR2 is SVGAGI. Germline trimming cut 4 bases from V and 2 bases from J; bases unmatched to any gene: 6. The CDR3 length is 15 residues.

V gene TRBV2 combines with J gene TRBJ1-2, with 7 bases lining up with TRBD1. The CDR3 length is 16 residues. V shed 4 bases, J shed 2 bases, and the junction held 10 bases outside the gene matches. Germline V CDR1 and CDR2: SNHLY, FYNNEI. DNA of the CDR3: TGTGCCAGCAGTGGACAGGGAGGAGTACCGAACTATGGCTACACCTTC. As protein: CASSGQGGVPNYGYTF.

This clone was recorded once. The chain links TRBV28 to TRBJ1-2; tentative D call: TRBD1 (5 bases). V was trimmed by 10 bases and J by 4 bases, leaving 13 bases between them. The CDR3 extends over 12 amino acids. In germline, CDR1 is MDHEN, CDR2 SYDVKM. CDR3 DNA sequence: TGTGCCACACCAGGGAATGGCTATGGCTACACCTTC. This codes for CATPGNGYGYTF.

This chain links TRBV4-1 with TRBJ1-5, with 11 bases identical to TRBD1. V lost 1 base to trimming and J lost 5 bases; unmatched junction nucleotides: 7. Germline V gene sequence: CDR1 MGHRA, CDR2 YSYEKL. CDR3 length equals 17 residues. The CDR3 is CASSQVGTGGPDQPQHF. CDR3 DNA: TGCGCCAGCAGCCAAGTGGGGACAGGGGGTCCGGATCAGCCCCAGCATTTT.